This is a list of T cell receptor beta chains from one sample in a study of brain metastases from non-small cell lung cancer. Assay used: immunoSEQ multiplex PCR; TCRdb lists only in-frame clones, some missing. The sample contains 1,500 or so clones, around 90% of which appear only once. The material sequenced was primary lung tumor tissue. The receptors here all came from a donor aged 40 or older with non-small cell lung cancer. Both conserved end residues are part of each CDR3. The D gene is left open where the match is weak. Clone size, where shown, is once, few, many, or a class for clones that have expanded.

clone_size d_call j_call v_call cdr3_nt cdr3_aa
- TRBD2 TRBJ2-3 TRBV6-1 TGTGCCAGCAGTGAAGACCGGACTAGCGGGGGTGATACGCAGTATTTT CASSEDRTSGGDTQYF
- - TRBJ2-7 TRBV7-8 TGTGCCAGCAGCTTAGCGGGGACACTATCCTACGAGCAGTACTTC CASSLAGTLSYEQYF
- - TRBJ2-3 TRBV2 TGTGCCAGCAATGGGCCCCGAGACCGATTAAACACAGATACGCAGTATTTT CASNGPRDRLNTDTQYF
- - TRBJ2-7 TRBV6-1 TGTGCCAGCAGGGTCAAGGACTCCTACGAGCAGTACTTC CASRVKDSYEQYF
- - TRBJ1-1 TRBV5-1 TGCGCCAGCAGCTTGGAAGGGATGGGCATTGAAGCTTTCTTT CASSLEGMGIEAFF
- - TRBJ2-7 TRBV5-1 TGCGCCAGCAGCTTGGCGCAGCCCTACGAGCAGTACTTC CASSLAQPYEQYF
- TRBD2 TRBJ2-3 TRBV29-1 TGCAGCGTGACTAGCGGGGCTCACAGCACAGATACGCAGTATTTT CSVTSGAHSTDTQYF
- TRBD2 TRBJ2-2 TRBV7-6 TGTGCCAGCAGCCCCTCGGGGGGGGTCACCGGGGAGCTGTTTTTT CASSPSGGVTGELFF
- - TRBJ1-4 TRBV7-9 TGTGCCAGCAGCCGACAGGTTGGTGAAAAACTGTTTTTT CASSRQVGEKLFF
- TRBD2 TRBJ2-3 TRBV9 TGTGCCAGCAGCTTGGGACTAGCGGGGGGAGATACGCAGTATTTT CASSLGLAGGDTQYF
- TRBD1 TRBJ2-2 TRBV11-3 TGTGCCAGCAGCTCAAGACAGGGTTTCGCCGGGGAGCTGTTTTTT CASSSRQGFAGELFF
- - TRBJ2-3 TRBV19 TGTGCCAGTAGTAGGGGGCCGGATACGCAATATTTT CASSRGPDTQYF
- TRBD2 TRBJ2-2 TRBV5-4 TGTGCCAGCAGCTCGTCGGCGGGGGGGCGCACCGGGGAGCTGTTTTTT CASSSSAGGRTGELFF
- - TRBJ2-6 TRBV5-1 TGCGCCAGCAGCTTAGGAGGGGGCGCTGGGGCCAACGTCCTGACTTTC CASSLGGGAGANVLTF
- TRBD1 TRBJ1-1 TRBV6-5 TGTGCCAGTAGTCAACGGGACAGACTGAACACTGAAGCTTTCTTT CASSQRDRLNTEAFF
- TRBD1 TRBJ2-3 TRBV5-1 TGCGCCAGCAGCTTGACACAGGGGTTCAGCGATACGCAGTATTTT CASSLTQGFSDTQYF
- - TRBJ2-2 TRBV7-3 TGTGCCAGCAGCTTAAAGCTCACCGGGGAGTTGTTTTTT CASSLKLTGELFF
- - TRBJ1-6 TRBV6-5 TGTGCCGCGGAGGGGGGGGGCCGGGTGTCACCCCTCCACTTT CAAEGGGRVSPLHF
- - TRBJ2-1 TRBV10-3 TGTGCCATCAGCGACAATAAGCAGTTCTTC CAISDNKQFF
- TRBD1 TRBJ2-7 TRBV5-5 TGTGCCAGCAGCTTGGAGTGGGCAGGGGGTGAGCAGTACTTC CASSLEWAGGEQYF
few - TRBJ2-7 TRBV2 TGTGCCAGCAGCGACAGCCTTTACGAGCAGTACTTC CASSDSLYEQYF
- TRBD1 TRBJ1-2 TRBV28 TGTGCCAGCAGCACGACAGGGGGCGGTGGCTACACCTTC CASSTTGGGGYTF
- TRBD1 TRBJ1-2 TRBV29-1 TGCAGCGTTGATGAAAAAAAGGGGGCCCAGGGCTACACCTTC CSVDEKKGAQGYTF
- - TRBJ1-2 TRBV3-1/TRBV3-2 TGTGCCAGCAGCCCCCTGGGGGGGAGGGGCTATACCTTC CASSPLGGRGYTF
- TRBD1 TRBJ2-5 TRBV5-1 TGCGCCAGCAGCCCCGGGACAGGGGCTACGCGTTTATGGGAGACCCAGTACTTC CASSPGTGATRLWETQYF
- - TRBJ2-1 TRBV29-1 TGCAGCGGGATTATCTACAATGAGCAGTTCTTC CSGIIYNEQFF
- - TRBJ2-3 TRBV7-9 TGTGCCAGCAGCTTTTCGGGGGCTGGAGATACGCAGTATTTT CASSFSGAGDTQYF
- TRBD1 TRBJ2-1 TRBV6-5 TGTGCCAGCAGTCAAACAGGGGACGGATTCTATGAGCAGTTCTTC CASSQTGDGFYEQFF
- - TRBJ1-1 TRBV7-9 TGTGCCAGCAGCGGGGGACATGAGACGGATGAAGCTTTCTTT CASSGGHETDEAFF
- - TRBJ1-5 TRBV19 TGTGCCAGCGCCGGATTTTTCAGCAATCAGCCCCAGCATTTT CASAGFFSNQPQHF
- TRBD2 TRBJ2-7 TRBV19 TGTGCCAGTAGTATCCCTTTCAGCGGGGCCACGGGGGAGCAGTACTTC CASSIPFSGATGEQYF
- TRBD1 TRBJ1-2 TRBV2 TGTGCCAGCAGTCCGCTTGGGACAGAAAACTATGGCTACACCTTC CASSPLGTENYGYTF
- TRBD2 TRBJ2-2 TRBV9 TGTGCCAGCAGCGTAGCTGCGGGGGGGAACACCGGGGAGCTGTTTTTT CASSVAAGGNTGELFF
- - TRBJ2-2 TRBV3-1/TRBV3-2 TGTGCCAGCAGCCAGACAACCGGGGAGCTGTTTTTT CASSQTTGELFF
- - TRBJ2-7 TRBV7-9 TGTGCCAGCAGCTCCGGGTCCAGCGAGCAGTACTTC CASSSGSSEQYF
- - TRBJ1-2 TRBV6-5 TGTGCCAGCAGTTACTCGATATTGGGGGCGAGGGGCTACACCTTT CASSYSILGARGYTF
- - TRBJ2-3 TRBV2 TGTGCCAGCAGGGGCGATAACTCAGATACGCAGTATTTT CASRGDNSDTQYF
- - TRBJ2-3 TRBV5-1 TGCGCCAGCAGCGTGGGGGGCTATAGAGATACGCAGTATTTT CASSVGGYRDTQYF
once TRBD2 TRBJ2-1 TRBV6-1 TGTGCCAGCAGTGGGGCCCTAGCGGGGGGGCCCTATGAGCAGTTCTTC CASSGALAGGPYEQFF
- - TRBJ1-2 TRBV9 TGTGCCAGCAGCCCTAAGGCAGGCTCCTATGGCTACACCTTC CASSPKAGSYGYTF
- - TRBJ1-1 TRBV5-1 TGCGCCAGCAGCTTCGGAGGAAACACTGAAGCTTTCTTT CASSFGGNTEAFF
- - TRBJ2-7 TRBV27 TGTGCCAGCCAGGGGAGCGCCTACGAGCAGTACTTT CASQGSAYEQYF
- TRBD1 TRBJ1-2 TRBV13 TGTGCCAGCAGCCCAGGGGGTCCCGATCGCTATGGCTACACCTTC CASSPGGPDRYGYTF
once - TRBJ1-6 TRBV6-6 TGTGCCAGCAGTCCGGGTCTCTATTCGTCCAATAATTCACCCCTCCACTTT CASSPGLYSSNNSPLHF
- - TRBJ1-6 TRBV2 TGTGCCAGCAGTGAATTTCAGGGACGTAATTCACCCCTCCACTTT CASSEFQGRNSPLHF
- TRBD1 TRBJ1-1 TRBV7-9 TGTGCCAGCATCGAACAGGGGGCGGCAACTGAAGCTTTCTTT CASIEQGAATEAFF
few - TRBJ1-1 TRBV29-1 TGCAGCGTTGGCCAGGGGACGAACACTGAAGCTTTCTTT CSVGQGTNTEAFF
- - TRBJ2-1 TRBV10-3 TGTGCCATCAGTGGTCAGAGAAACAATGAGCAGTTCTTC CAISGQRNNEQFF
- - TRBJ1-2 TRBV3-1/TRBV3-2 TGTGCCAGCAGCCCCCCGCAGTCCCATGGCTACACCTTC CASSPPQSHGYTF
- - TRBJ1-6 TRBV7-9 TGTGCCAGCAGCTTAGAAGGGTACGGTAATTCACCCCTCCACTTT CASSLEGYGNSPLHF
- TRBD1 TRBJ1-4 TRBV6-6 TGTGCCAGCAGTTACCCGCAAGGGACAGGTGAAAAACTGTTTTTT CASSYPQGTGEKLFF
- - TRBJ2-7 TRBV15 TGTGCCACCAGCGAAAGCCGCCATGGAGAGCAGTACTTC CATSESRHGEQYF
once - TRBJ1-1 TRBV6-6 TGTGCCAGCATCCCAGACAGCGGGGTTTCTGAAGCTTTCTTT CASIPDSGVSEAFF